This T cell receptor (beta chain) was identified in a study of blood T cells in healthy people across ages. This CDR3 has 16 amino acids. CDR1 is DFQATT and CDR2 is SNEGSKA in the germline V gene (reference sequence). J lost 6 bases, V lost 0 bases, and 11 bases had no gene match. Alongside a J-beta primer mix, a sample-barcoded 5' primer served in a second PCR lasting about 7 to 12 cycles. Using its own MiXCR run on the 5' RACE reads, TCRdb lists one record per CDR3 protein. Of around 900,000 distinct CDR3 sequences listed, 45% to 60% are singletons. The V call is TRBV20-1, the J call TRBJ2-1, with TRBD1 identical over 7 bases. The source of this sequence is a woman aged 55-75 years in good health. Material for sequencing was blood. The CDR3 DNA reads as TGCAGTGCTAGAGATCAGGAGACGGGACAGATCAATGAGCAGTTCTTC. This codes for CSARDQETGQINEQFF.